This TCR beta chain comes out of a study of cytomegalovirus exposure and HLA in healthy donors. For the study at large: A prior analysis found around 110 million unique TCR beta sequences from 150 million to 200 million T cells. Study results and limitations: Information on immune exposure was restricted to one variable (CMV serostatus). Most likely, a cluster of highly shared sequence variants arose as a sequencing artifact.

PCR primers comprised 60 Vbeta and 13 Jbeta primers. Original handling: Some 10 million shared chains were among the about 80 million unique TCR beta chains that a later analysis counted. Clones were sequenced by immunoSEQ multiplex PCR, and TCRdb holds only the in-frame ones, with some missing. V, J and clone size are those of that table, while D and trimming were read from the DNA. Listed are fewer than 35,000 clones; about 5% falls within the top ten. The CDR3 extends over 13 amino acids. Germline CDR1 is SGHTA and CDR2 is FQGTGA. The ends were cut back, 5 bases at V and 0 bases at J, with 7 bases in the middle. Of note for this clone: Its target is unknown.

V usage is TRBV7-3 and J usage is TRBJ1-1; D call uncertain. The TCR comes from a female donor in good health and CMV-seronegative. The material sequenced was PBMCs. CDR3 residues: CASSLELNTEAFF. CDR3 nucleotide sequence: TGTGCCAGCAGCCTTGAGTTGAACACTGAAGCTTTCTTT.